One sample yielded the 24 T cell receptor beta chains listed below, sequenced in a study of T cells in Graves' hyperthyroidism and ophthalmopathy. Authors of the study amplified TCR beta CDR3 regions from RNA transcripts. The TCR CDR3 first-round RT-PCR relied on the HTBI primer set. Each CDR3 protein is one row after TCRdb ran MiXCR on the multiplex PCR reads. The sample includes 700,000 or so distinct CDR3 sequences, 16% seen only once; the top ten take approximately 8%. Specimen: blood. All receptors come from a man between 18 and 29 years old with Graves' hyperthyroidism.

The CDR3 is CATAARGKDYGYTF. CDR3 in DNA: TGTGCCACCGCCGCGAGGGGGAAGGACTATGGCTACACCTTC. The rearrangement links TRBV28 to TRBJ1-2; D perhaps matches TRBD1 (6 bases). The CDR3 spans 14 residues. V was clipped by 10 bases and J by 3 bases, with 18 bases between them. The germline V gene has CDR1 MDHEN and CDR2 SYDVKM.

This clonotype was observed a handful of times. The chain carries TRBV5-8 and TRBJ2-1; 7 bases are shared with TRBD1. CDR1 and CDR2 (germline): SGHTS, YDEGEE. The CDR3 totals 15 residues. Unmatched junction bases numbered 7, after V lost 3 bases and J lost 4 bases. CDR3 sequence reads: CASSSTGAAYNEQFF. The CDR3, as DNA: TGTGCCAGCAGCTCCACAGGGGCGGCGTACAATGAGCAGTTCTTC.

The rearrangement links TRBV2 to TRBJ1-5; D not certain. Trimming took off 7 bases at V and 3 bases at J, with 10 bases between the two ends. Germline assignment: CDR1 SNHLY and CDR2 FYNNEI. The CDR3 extends over 13 amino acids. CDR3 protein: CASNGDSNQPQHF. CDR3 DNA sequence: TGTGCCAGCAACGGGGATTCCAATCAGCCCCAGCATTTT.

The V and J genes are TRBV27 and TRBJ2-5; 7 nucleotides align to TRBD2. Per the germline V gene, CDR1 is MNHEY and CDR2 is SMNVEV (reference sequence). This CDR3 comprises 15 residues. The junction had 17 bases not matched to a gene; V was cut back by 2 bases and J by 14 bases. The CDR3 bases are TGTGCCAGCAGTTTACCCCGTGGTAGCGGGTGGCCCCTCTACTTC. Its protein is CASSLPRGSGWPLYF.

This clonotype was recorded at least ten times. The chain couples TRBV28 to TRBJ1-2; D unresolved. The CDR3 covers 16 residues. CDR1 is MDHEN and CDR2 is SYDVKM in the germline V gene. V was clipped by 6 bases and J by 1 base, with 18 bases between them. The CDR3, as DNA: TGTGCCAGCAGCCCCTTAGATTATTCGATTAACTATGGCTACACCTTC. As protein: CASSPLDYSINYGYTF.

This clonotype has ten or more counts. This chain joins TRBV11-2 and TRBJ2-3; 7 bases are a match to TRBD1. The CDR3 is made up of 18 amino acids. The V segment lost 1 base and the J segment 2 bases; nucleotides outside the gene matches: 12. Germline CDR1 is SGHAT and CDR2 is FQNNGV. In DNA, the CDR3 is TGTGCCAGCAGCTTAGGAAGGGGGCAGGGGAAGACCACAGATACGCAGTATTTT. It translates to CASSLGRGQGKTTDTQYF.

This clonotype was detected many times. The chain carries TRBV11-3 and TRBJ1-1; tentative D call: TRBD1 (5 bases). The ends were cut back, 5 bases at V and 0 bases at J, with 10 bases in the middle. The germline gives CDR1 SGHNT, CDR2 YENEEA. This CDR3 region has 14 residues. The CDR3 here is CASSVGAMNTEAFF. DNA of the CDR3: TGTGCCAGCAGCGTAGGGGCGATGAACACTGAAGCTTTCTTT.

This clonotype turned up a few times. The V and J genes are TRBV7-9 and TRBJ2-2; perhaps TRBD2 as D (5 bases). V was pared by 6 bases and J by 1 base, with 15 bases between. This CDR3 has 16 residues. Germline lookup yields CDR1 SEHNR and CDR2 FQNEAQ (reference sequence). In DNA form, the CDR3 reads TGTGCCAGCAGTCCCGCTAGCAGCTTGAACACCGGGGAGCTGTTTTTT. Translating gives CASSPASSLNTGELFF.

Here the CDR3 reads CASSSPTGRDEQYF. The CDR3 region has the DNA TGTGCCAGCAGTTCCCCGACAGGGAGGGACGAGCAGTACTTC. V is TRBV28 and J is TRBJ2-7; D might be TRBD1 or TRBD2, each matching 7 bases. CDR1 MDHEN and CDR2 SYDVKM come from the germline V gene. Trimming cost V 4 bases and J 5 bases, with 15 bases left between them. CDR3 size: 14 residues.

In its sample, this clonotype was seen many times. The chain is built from TRBV28 and TRBJ2-7, with 10 bases identical to TRBD2. Trimming took 3 bases from V and 6 from J; bases not matched to a gene: 14. The CDR3 is made up of 17 amino acids. Germline V lookup: CDR1 MDHEN, CDR2 SYDVKM. The CDR3 here is CASSLGAGGPGKAEQYF. The CDR3 coding sequence is TGTGCCAGCAGTTTGGGAGCGGGAGGGCCGGGGAAAGCCGAGCAGTACTTC. Full variable domain (outside the CDR3, taken from reference TRBV28 and TRBJ2-7): DVKVTQSSRYLVKRTGEKVFLECVQDMDHENMFWYRQDPGLGLRLIYFSYDVKMKEKGDIPEGYSVSREKKERFSLILESASTNQTSMYLCASSLGAGGPGKAEQYFGPGTRLTVT.

This clonotype was observed a handful of times. V usage is TRBV6-2 or TRBV6-3 and J usage is TRBJ1-1; D is unresolved. Germline V gene sequence: CDR1 MNHEY, CDR2 SVGEGT. V lost 2 bases and J 1 base, leaving 8 bases between the germline ends. There are 14 residues in the CDR3. DNA for the CDR3: TGTGCCAGCAGTTACGTCGCCGGGAACACTGAAGCTTTCTTT. It codes for CASSYVAGNTEAFF.

This clonotype was seen repeatedly, ten times or more. V gene TRBV28 combines with J gene TRBJ2-1, with D unresolved. CDR1 is MDHEN, CDR2 SYDVKM, per germline. The CDR3 totals 13 residues. Trimming removed 2 bases from V and 9 bases from J, with 11 bases in between. CDR3 residues: CASSLPREGEQFF. For the CDR3, the DNA is TGTGCCAGCAGTTTACCTAGGGAAGGTGAGCAGTTCTTC.

This clonotype was seen more than once but under ten times. V usage is TRBV20-1 and J usage is TRBJ2-1, with TRBD2 as a possible D gene (5 bases). The V end lost 2 bases, the J end lost 9 bases, and 17 bases lay between the germline ends. The CDR3 is 14 amino acids. Germline CDR1 reads DFQATT; CDR2 reads SNEGSKA (reference sequence). The CDR3 reads CSARPPERAGEQFF. CDR3 coding DNA: TGCAGTGCTAGACCCCCGGAACGGGCGGGTGAGCAGTTCTTC.

This clonotype was detected ten times or more. The chain combines TRBV15 with TRBJ2-7; TRBD2 matches at 15 bases. The CDR3 covers 18 residues. V lost 2 bases and J lost 1; bases outside the gene matches: 6. Germline CDR1 is LNHNV and CDR2 is YYDKDF (reference sequence). CDR3 in amino acids: CATSRSSGTSGRSYEQYF. The CDR3 DNA reads TGTGCCACCAGCAGATCCTCCGGGACTAGCGGGAGGTCCTACGAGCAGTACTTC.

A remark on this clonotype: At one end, the junction sequence differs from germline, possibly due to a read error. The genes are TRBV20-1 and TRBJ2-1, with D tentatively TRBD2 (6 bases). Germline V gene lookup returns CDR1 DFQATT and CDR2 SNEGSKA (reference sequence). This CDR3 spans 13 amino acids. The CDR3 nucleotides read TGCAGTACTAGCCGCCGACGTGAGGGTGAGCAGTTCTTC. It codes for CSTSRRREGEQFF.

This clonotype was recorded at least ten times. This chain links TRBV28 with TRBJ2-6; D may match TRBD1 or TRBD2 (5 bases each). The CDR3 is 15 amino acids. Germline V gene sequence: CDR1 MDHEN, CDR2 SYDVKM. The V end lost 7 bases, the J end lost 4 bases, and 14 bases lay between the germline ends. This CDR3 is CASTPPGAGANVLTF. CDR3 nucleotides: TGTGCCAGCACCCCTCCCGGGGCCGGGGCCAACGTCCTGACTTTC. The full variable domain, in which reference TRBV28 and TRBJ2-6 provide the parts outside the CDR3, is DVKVTQSSRYLVKRTGEKVFLECVQDMDHENMFWYRQDPGLGLRLIYFSYDVKMKEKGDIPEGYSVSREKKERFSLILESASTNQTSMYLCASTPPGAGANVLTFGAGSRLTVL.

V usage is TRBV24-1 and J usage is TRBJ2-1; 12 nucleotides align to TRBD2. The ends lost 1 base at V and 5 bases at J; junction bases unmatched: 5. This CDR3 is 17 amino acids long. Per germline, CDR1 KGHDR and CDR2 SFDVKD. DNA for the CDR3: TGTGCCACCAGTGATTTACCTCTAGCGGGAGGGAACAATGAGCAGTTCTTC. Translated: CATSDLPLAGGNNEQFF.

This clonotype was recorded many times. The V call is TRBV28, the J call TRBJ2-7; 9 nucleotides match TRBD1. This CDR3 is built from 16 residues. V was pared by 4 bases and J by 3 bases, with 10 bases of the junction left unmatched. Germline assignment: CDR1 MDHEN and CDR2 SYDVKM. In nucleotides, the CDR3 is TGTGCCAGCAGTTCCCCGTGGACAGGGGTAAACTACGAGCAGTACTTC. Translated, it gives CASSSPWTGVNYEQYF.

The rearrangement uses TRBV6-9 and TRBJ2-3, with 8 bases matching TRBD2. This CDR3 is 16 amino acids long. In germline, CDR1 is MNHGY, CDR2 SVAAGI. The V gene end was trimmed by 3 bases and the J gene end by 3 bases; junction bases not matched to a gene: 8. The CDR3: CASSYRAGEGTDTQYF. The CDR3 region has the DNA TGTGCCAGCAGTTACAGAGCGGGAGAGGGAACAGATACGCAGTATTTT.

V and J are TRBV6-1 and TRBJ2-4; 16 nucleotides agree with TRBD2. Germline loops: CDR1 MNHNS, CDR2 SASEGT. V dropped 6 bases and J dropped 8; count of bases not matched to a gene: 16. This CDR3 contains 19 residues. As DNA, the CDR3 is TGTGCCAGCAGGACAGGGGTCGCGGGACTAGCGGGAGGGCCGCACATTCAGTACTTC. Translation gives CASRTGVAGLAGGPHIQYF.

This clonotype was counted at least ten times. The chain uses TRBV15 and TRBJ2-7, with D perhaps matching TRBD1 (5 bases). Germline CDR1 LNHNV, CDR2 YYDKDF (reference sequence). The CDR3 is 18 residues long. The germline V and J ends were trimmed by 5 bases and 6 bases, with 29 bases remaining between them. This chain's CDR3 is CATSALEIGDRPPREQYF. In nucleotides, the CDR3 is TGTGCCACCAGCGCCCTTGAGATAGGGGATCGCCCCCCGCGCGAGCAGTACTTC.

The chain has TRBV27 and TRBJ2-1; either TRBD1 or TRBD2 may fit D (5 bases each). The V gene's germline CDR1 is MNHEY and CDR2 SMNVEV (reference sequence). The V end lost 7 bases, the J end lost 10 bases, and 17 bases lay between the germline ends. This CDR3 comprises 13 residues. The CDR3 loop is CASTTLTGDEQFF. For the CDR3, the DNA is TGTGCCAGCACCACCCTGACTGGGGACGAGCAGTTCTTC.

This clonotype was observed a few times. The chain joins TRBV7-2 to TRBJ2-1; D might be TRBD2 (6 bases). The germline CDR1 and CDR2 sequences are SGHTA and FQGNSA. V was clipped by 4 bases and J by 1 base, with 11 bases between them. This CDR3 spans 15 amino acids. CDR3 region: CASSWREVSYNEQFF. The CDR3 region has the DNA TGTGCCAGCAGCTGGAGGGAGGTATCCTACAATGAGCAGTTCTTC. Full variable domain (missing parts from reference TRBV7-2 and TRBJ2-1): GAGVSQSPSNKVTEKGKDVELRCDPISGHTALYWYRQSLGQGLEFLIYFQGNSAPDKSGLPSDRFSAERTGGSVSTLTIQRTQQEDSAVYLCASSWREVSYNEQFFGPGTRLTVL.

This clonotype was recorded at least ten times. The rearrangement uses TRBV7-9 and TRBJ1-2; D might be TRBD1 (6 bases). The CDR3 loop spans 12 amino acids. Trimming shortened V by 8 bases and J by 4 bases, and 11 bases separated the two germline ends. Germline values: CDR1 SEHNR, CDR2 FQNEAQ (reference sequence). CDR3 protein: CASRDNAYGYTF. The CDR3 DNA reads TGTGCCAGCCGGGACAACGCCTATGGCTACACCTTC.